The 14 T cell receptor beta chains reported below all come from one sample, sequenced in a study of cytotoxic CD8 clonotypes in ibrutinib-treated CLL (dated by TCRdb to about 2021). The sample's time point label is to be understood as: progressive disease on ibrutinib. Library prep was done by the immunoSEQ multiplex PCR assay. The table was pulled from immuneACCESS by TCRdb, which kept in-frame rearrangements only. Such tables lose some clones; where checked, under half of the loss comes from unresolved V genes, and the rest has no known cause. Recorded for this sample are 53,000 or so clones; approximately 54% of them occurred a single time. 20% to 30% of the sample goes to the ten largest clones. The sample here was PBMCs, taken at disease progression, from a patient treated with ibrutinib. The receptor source for this set is a human donor with chronic lymphocytic leukemia.

V and J are TRBV30 and TRBJ1-5; 8 nucleotides match TRBD1. The germline V gene has CDR1 GTSNPN and CDR2 SVGIG (reference sequence). V dropped 2 bases and J dropped 6; count of bases not matched to a gene: 6. The CDR3 contains 14 residues. CDR3 DNA sequence: TGTGCCTGGAGTCAGGGGGCGCCAGGTCAGCCCCAGCATTTT. It yields the protein CAWSQGAPGQPQHF.

This rearrangement joins TRBV29-1 to TRBJ2-7; 7 nucleotides agree with TRBD2. The CDR3 consists of 16 residues. Germline V lookup: CDR1 SQVTM, CDR2 ANQGSEA. J gave up 1 base and V 3 bases, and 12 bases lay outside the gene matches. This CDR3 reads CSVDIKAGGGSYEQYF. In DNA, the CDR3 is TGCAGCGTTGATATCAAAGCCGGGGGAGGGTCCTACGAGCAGTACTTC.

V is TRBV28 and J is TRBJ2-7; D possibly uses TRBD1 or TRBD2 (5 bases each). The V end lost 3 bases, the J end lost 5 bases, and 11 bases lay between the germline ends. The germline V gene has CDR1 MDHEN and CDR2 SYDVKM. This CDR3 has 13 residues. The CDR3 sequence is CASSFMWGHEQYF. CDR3 coding DNA: TGTGCCAGCAGTTTTATGTGGGGACACGAGCAGTACTTC.

The rearrangement joins TRBV5-6 to TRBJ1-1; 7 positions match TRBD1. Germline V gene lookup returns CDR1 SGHDT and CDR2 YYEEEE. The CDR3 totals 14 residues. V dropped 5 bases and J dropped 1; count of bases not matched to a gene: 5. CDR3 loop: CASRKGTANTEAFF. CDR3 sequence (DNA): TGTGCCAGCAGGAAAGGGACAGCGAACACTGAAGCTTTCTTT. The variable domain in full, with the rest retrieved from reference TRBV5-6 and TRBJ1-1, is DAGVTQSPTHLIKTRGQQVTLRCSPKSGHDTVSWYQQALGQGPQFIFQYYEEEERQRGNFPDRFSGHQFPNYSSELNVNALLLGDSALYLCASRKGTANTEAFFGQGTRLTVV.

In its sample, this clone was seen many times. The chain links TRBV28 to TRBJ1-2; possible D gene TRBD1, 5 bases. V was cut by 6 bases and J by 9 bases, with 11 bases left in between. Germline lookup yields CDR1 MDHEN and CDR2 SYDVKM. The CDR3 sequence is 11 residues long. The CDR3 spells CASSLGGSYTF. Here the CDR3 DNA reads TGTGCCAGCAGCCTCGGGGGTAGCTACACCTTC.

The chain links TRBV19 to TRBJ2-3; 10 positions match TRBD2. V lost 5 bases and J lost 3; bases outside the gene matches: 14. Per germline, CDR1 LNHDA and CDR2 SQIVND (reference sequence). The CDR3 consists of 18 residues. The CDR3 region has the DNA TGTGCCAGTAGTGCGATACCTTCTAGCGGGAGTGAGACAGATACGCAGTATTTT. It is translated as CASSAIPSSGSETDTQYF.

This clone has just a few counts. The chain has TRBV27 and TRBJ2-7, with 9 bases matching TRBD2. CDR3 size: 13 residues. CDR1 is MNHEY and CDR2 is SMNVEV in the germline V gene (reference sequence). V was clipped by 2 bases and J by 7 bases; unmatched bases: 3. CDR3 DNA: TGTGCCAGCAGTTTAGCGGGGGGGCGTGAGCAGTACTTC. It specifies CASSLAGGREQYF.

This clone was counted only a few times. The CDR3 DNA is TGTGCCAGCAGCGACGAAGGGACTAGCGGGAGCTCCTACAATGAGCAGTTCTTC. This encodes CASSDEGTSGSSYNEQFF. The gene calls are TRBV11-3 and TRBJ2-1; TRBD2 matches 14 bases. Germline V gives CDR1 SGHNT, CDR2 YENEEA. Losses at the gene ends were 5 bases for V and 0 bases for J; bases not matched to a gene: 6. This CDR3 is built from 18 residues.

This rearrangement joins TRBV7-2 to TRBJ1-2; 7 nucleotides align to TRBD1. Unmatched junction bases numbered 19, after V lost 4 bases and J lost 8 bases. Germline CDR1 and CDR2: SGHTA and FQGNSA. The CDR3 covers 17 residues. The CDR3 region has the DNA TGTGCCAGCAGCTCGTCCACGACAGGGACCTACCTCCGGGGCTACACCTTC. This translates into CASSSSTTGTYLRGYTF.

This clone was seen only a few times. The chain uses TRBV5-1 and TRBJ1-2; D is undetermined. This CDR3 is built from 13 residues. Germline assignment: CDR1 SGHRS and CDR2 YFSETQ. V lost 0 bases, J lost 6 bases, and 9 bases lay in between. In DNA form, the CDR3 reads TGCGCCAGCAGCTTGGACGGGGAGCATGGCTACACCTTC. This sequence encodes CASSLDGEHGYTF.

Only a few counts were recorded for this clone. The chain combines TRBV6-1 with TRBJ1-1, with D possibly being TRBD1 (6 bases). CDR1 and CDR2 (germline): MNHNS, SASEGT. CDR3 length: 12 amino acids. The germline V and J ends were trimmed by 7 bases and 11 bases, with 17 bases remaining between them. Here the CDR3 reads CASKQGHFGAFF. The CDR3 DNA follows: TGTGCCAGCAAGCAGGGACATTTTGGGGCTTTCTTT.

This chain links TRBV6-5 with TRBJ1-2; 9 bases fit TRBD1. J gave up 6 bases and V 10 bases, and 6 bases lay outside the gene matches. The CDR3 spans 12 residues. Germline V gene lookup returns CDR1 MNHEY and CDR2 SVGAGI. DNA for the CDR3: TGTGCCATCCTGGACAGGGGTGATGGCTACACCTTC. Residues: CAILDRGDGYTF.

V is TRBV13 and J is TRBJ2-7, with TRBD1 identical over 8 bases. Germline CDR1 and CDR2: PRHDT and FYEKMQ (reference sequence). After removal of 0 bases from V and 1 base from J, the junction contained 8 bases not matched to a gene. This CDR3 has 17 amino acids. The CDR3 bases are TGTGCCAGCAGCTTAGGTTTCGGGCAGGGGGCTTCCTACGAGCAGTACTTC. This gives the protein CASSLGFGQGASYEQYF.

The J gene is TRBJ2-2, the V gene TRBV14; the D gene is possibly TRBD2 (5 bases). V lost 5 bases, J lost 7 bases, and 17 bases lay in between. The germline CDR1 and CDR2 sequences are SGHDN and FVKESK. The CDR3 runs to 15 residues. The CDR3 sequence: CASSTNGVSVGELFF. The CDR3 DNA sequence: TGTGCCAGCAGCACAAACGGAGTTAGCGTCGGGGAGCTGTTTTTT.